This T cell receptor (beta chain) comes out of a study of T cell responses to AZD1222 COVID-19 vaccine. This CDR3 has 12 residues. Germline CDR1 SGHTA, CDR2 FQGNSA. The V end was cut by 1 base, the J end by 7 bases, with 7 bases between. Profiling relied on immunoSEQ multiplex PCR, and the TCRdb table lists in-frame clones only, not all of them. The data contain approximately 57,000 clones, approximately 86% of them seen just once; the ten biggest clones take up about a sixth. This clone was seen a handful of times. Its antigen remains unknown. Broader study findings: Spike-spanning, vaccine-associated CD4 TCRs were dominant at 160-218 and 743-854. It should be noted that donors were predominantly white British and more often female, and clonal diversity was possibly underestimated.

The input for sequencing was peripheral blood, taken on day 0 of AZD1222 vaccination. This clonotype was obtained from an adult in good health. The gene calls are TRBV7-2 and TRBJ1-1, with unresolved D. This chain's CDR3 is CASSLGYIEAFF. Written as DNA, the CDR3 is TGTGCCAGCAGCTTAGGTTACATTGAAGCTTTCTTT.